Below are 25 T cell receptor beta chains sequenced from a single sample in a study of blood T cell repertoires in COVID-19. TCRdb keeps only in-frame clones here, not all; method: immunoSEQ multiplex PCR. This table holds about 94,000 clones, 80% found once. Sequencing was done on a sample of peripheral blood. The receptors come from a human donor in a cohort sampled during active COVID-19.

The chain couples TRBV20-1 to TRBJ2-5; 12 bases map to TRBD2. V shed 3 bases and J 4 bases; nucleotides not matched to a gene: 6. Per germline, CDR1 DFQATT and CDR2 SNEGSKA (reference sequence). This CDR3 has 15 residues. CDR3 amino acids: CSASNLAGGLETQYF. In DNA, the CDR3 is TGCAGTGCTAGTAATCTAGCGGGAGGGCTAGAGACCCAGTACTTC.

This clone was observed a few times. J is TRBJ2-2 and V is TRBV7-3, with a weak D call TRBD1 (6 bases). The ends were cut back, 6 bases at V and 5 bases at J, with 10 bases in the middle. The germline CDR1 and CDR2 sequences are SGHTA and FQGTGA. This CDR3 is 13 amino acids long. The CDR3 region has the DNA TGTGCCAGCAGTTCGGACAGAACCGGGGAGCTGTTTTTT. Translated: CASSSDRTGELFF.

The CDR3 spells CASSEQWRREGYEQYF. The CDR3 DNA follows: TGTGCCAGCAGTGAACAATGGCGCAGGGAGGGCTACGAGCAGTACTTC. This chain links TRBV6-1 with TRBJ2-7; 7 nucleotides match TRBD2. CDR1 and CDR2 from the germline V gene are MNHNS and SASEGT. CDR3 length equals 16 residues. V lost 2 bases and J lost 3; bases outside the gene matches: 10.

The chain employs TRBV7-9 and TRBJ2-1; possibly TRBD1 for D (5 bases). CDR3 length: 16 residues. Per germline, CDR1 SEHNR and CDR2 FQNEAQ (reference sequence). The V and J ends lost 0 bases and 0 bases respectively, with 9 bases between them. CDR3 residues: CASSLAGQDSYNEQFF. DNA for the CDR3: TGTGCCAGCAGCTTAGCGGGGCAAGACTCCTACAATGAGCAGTTCTTC.

This clone was seen a handful of times. The chain joins TRBV2 to TRBJ1-5, with D possibly TRBD1 on 5 matching bases. The V and J ends lost 4 bases and 7 bases respectively, with 11 bases between them. This CDR3 contains 13 residues. Germline V lookup: CDR1 SNHLY, CDR2 FYNNEI. This CDR3 is CASSVAGFQPQHF. The CDR3, as DNA: TGTGCCAGCAGTGTGGCAGGGTTCCAGCCCCAGCATTTT.

The chain uses TRBV18 and TRBJ1-6; the D gene is possibly TRBD1 (6 bases). Trimming took 3 bases from V and 7 from J, leaving 13 bases between them. Per germline, CDR1 KGHSH and CDR2 LQKENI. This CDR3 is built from 15 residues. In DNA form, the CDR3 reads TGTGCCAGCTCACCCGGAACACAGGGCAATTCACCCCTCCACTTT. It is translated as CASSPGTQGNSPLHF.

The chain employs TRBV11-2 and TRBJ1-4; D is uncertain. From germline, CDR1 is SGHAT and CDR2 FQNNGV. V was trimmed by 1 base and J by 4 bases, leaving 7 bases between them. The CDR3 totals 14 residues. In DNA form, the CDR3 reads TGTGCCAGCAGCTTAGGTCAGAATAATGAAAAACTGTTTTTT. Its translation: CASSLGQNNEKLFF. Full variable domain (remainder filled in from reference TRBV11-2 and TRBJ1-4): EAGVAQSPRYKIIEKRQSVAFWCNPISGHATLYWYQQILGQGPKLLIQFQNNGVVDDSQLPKDRFSAERLKGVDSTLKIQPAKLEDSAVYLCASSLGQNNEKLFFGSGTQLSVL.

The chain carries TRBV29-1 and TRBJ1-1; D is possibly TRBD1 (6 bases). The CDR3 extends over 11 amino acids. V shed 3 bases and J shed 11 bases, with 13 bases lying between them. Germline V CDR1 and CDR2: SQVTM, ANQGSEA. CDR3 sequence (DNA): TGCAGCGTTGATAGGGGGTACGCGGCTTTCTTT. This translates into CSVDRGYAAFF.

The chain joins TRBV14 to TRBJ2-3, with TRBD1 matching over 9 bases. The CDR3 has 16 residues. Per the germline V gene, CDR1 is SGHDN and CDR2 is FVKESK. The V segment lost 4 bases and the J segment 4 bases; nucleotides outside the gene matches: 9. CDR3 DNA: TGTGCCAGCAGCCCTCTCTGGGGACAGGGACCAGATACGCAGTATTTT. This translates into CASSPLWGQGPDTQYF.

The chain uses TRBV5-5 and TRBJ1-2, with 8 bases lining up with TRBD1. The germline gives CDR1 SGHKS, CDR2 YYEKEE (reference sequence). The trim removed 4 bases at V and 12 bases at J, leaving 11 bases unmatched. CDR3 length: 13 residues. In DNA form, the CDR3 reads TGTGCCAGCAGCAACCGGACAGGGATAAACCACACCTTC. Amino acids: CASSNRTGINHTF.

The chain has TRBV5-1 and TRBJ1-6, with D uncertain. The germline V and J ends were trimmed by 3 bases and 5 bases, with 15 bases remaining between them. This CDR3 has 16 amino acids. Germline V gene data show CDR1 as SGHRS and CDR2 as YFSETQ. The CDR3, as DNA: TGCGCCAGCAGCTCTACGGGAAAGGCTAATAATTCACCCCTCCACTTT. Its protein product is CASSSTGKANNSPLHF.

The chain has TRBV2 and TRBJ2-3; TRBD2 aligns across 15 bases. Germline CDR1 is SNHLY and CDR2 is FYNNEI. The CDR3 length is 16 residues. Trimming took 6 bases from V and 1 from J; bases not matched to a gene: 2. DNA of the CDR3: TGTGCCAGCAGGCGGACTAGCGGGGGGGGCACAGATACGCAGTATTTT. As protein: CASRRTSGGGTDTQYF.

The V call is TRBV27, the J call TRBJ1-6; 9 nucleotides match TRBD1. Trimming took 5 bases from V and 7 from J; bases not matched to a gene: 6. Per the germline V gene, CDR1 is MNHEY and CDR2 is SMNVEV (reference sequence). This CDR3 spans 15 amino acids. CDR3 in DNA: TGTGCCAGCAGTCCGTGGGACAGGGCCAATTCACCCCTCCACTTT. Translation gives CASSPWDRANSPLHF.

V is TRBV30 and J is TRBJ2-7; 11 positions match TRBD2. The CDR3 runs to 14 residues. Germline CDR1 reads GTSNPN; CDR2 reads SVGIG (reference sequence). The trim removed 2 bases at V and 3 bases at J, leaving 3 bases unmatched. CDR3 DNA: TGTGCCTGGAGTTCTAGCGGGAGGTACTACGAGCAGTACTTC. Translation: CAWSSSGRYYEQYF.

This chain joins TRBV18 and TRBJ2-7, with TRBD2 matching 8 bases. CDR1 and CDR2 (germline): KGHSH, LQKENI. This CDR3 is 14 amino acids long. V gave up 3 bases and J gave up 3 bases; unmatched junction bases: 4. This CDR3 reads CASSPGSGSYEQYF. As DNA, the CDR3 is TGTGCCAGCTCACCGGGGAGCGGGAGCTACGAGCAGTACTTC. Drawing the rest from reference TRBV18 and TRBJ2-7, the complete variable domain is NAGVMQNPRHLVRRRGQEARLRCSPMKGHSHVYWYRQLPEEGLKFMVYLQKENIIDESGMPKERFSAEFPKEGPSILRIQQVVRGDSAAYFCASSPGSGSYEQYFGPGTRLTVT.

The chain recombines TRBV25-1 with TRBJ1-6, with D possibly being TRBD1 (5 bases). V lost 7 bases, J lost 10 bases, and 17 bases lay in between. The germline CDR1 and CDR2 sequences are MGHDK and SYGVNS. CDR3 size: 14 residues. The CDR3: CASTLTGFGSPLHF. The CDR3 nucleotides read TGTGCCAGCACCCTCACAGGATTTGGGTCACCCCTCCACTTT. The whole variable domain, filled in from reference TRBV25-1 and TRBJ1-6, reads EADIYQTPRYLVIGTGKKITLECSQTMGHDKMYWYQQDPGMELHLIHYSYGVNSTEKGDLSSESTVSRIRTEHFPLTLESARPSHTSQYLCASTLTGFGSPLHFGNGTRLTVT.

The V and J genes are TRBV30 and TRBJ2-7; 7 positions agree with TRBD2. Germline lookup yields CDR1 GTSNPN and CDR2 SVGIG (reference sequence). The CDR3 spans 14 residues. The V and J ends lost 0 bases and 7 bases, in that order; junction bases with no gene match: 9. The CDR3 DNA follows: TGTGCCTGGAGTGTACTCGCGGGAGTTGGAGAGCAGTACTTC. Protein: CAWSVLAGVGEQYF. Combining the CDR3 with reference TRBV30 and TRBJ2-7 gives the whole variable domain SQTIHQWPATLVQPVGSPLSLECTVEGTSNPNLYWYRQAAGRGLQLLFYSVGIGQISSEVPQNLSASRPQDRQFILSSKKLLLSDSGFYLCAWSVLAGVGEQYFGPGTRLTVT.

J is TRBJ2-2 and V is TRBV28; D is perhaps TRBD1 (6 bases). Germline V gives CDR1 MDHEN, CDR2 SYDVKM. The CDR3 runs to 14 residues. V was pared by 4 bases and J by 4 bases, with 10 bases between. CDR3 sequence: CASSSGQRTGELFF. As DNA, the CDR3 is TGTGCCAGCAGTTCCGGACAGCGCACCGGGGAGCTGTTTTTT.

The chain joins TRBV27 to TRBJ1-4; no clear D. V lost 3 bases and J lost 2, with 10 bases in between. The CDR3 covers 15 residues. In germline, CDR1 is MNHEY, CDR2 SMNVEV (reference sequence). The CDR3 DNA sequence: TGTGCCAGCAGTTTGAGGTCGGGGACTAATGAAAAACTGTTTTTT. Its translation: CASSLRSGTNEKLFF.

This clone was recorded a few times. The chain couples TRBV2 to TRBJ1-1; 8 bases are shared with TRBD1. The CDR3 runs 13 residues. The trim removed 6 bases at V and 6 bases at J, leaving 6 bases unmatched. Germline CDR1 is SNHLY and CDR2 is FYNNEI. The DNA of the CDR3 is TGTGCCAGCAGGATGGACAGGGCGGCTGAAGCTTTCTTT. Translated, it gives CASRMDRAAEAFF.

The rearrangement uses TRBV5-1 and TRBJ2-2, with a tentative D call TRBD1 (6 bases). This CDR3 is 13 amino acids long. The V gene lost 8 bases and the J gene lost 0 bases, with 8 bases spanning the gap. Germline assignment: CDR1 SGHRS and CDR2 YFSETQ. CDR3 residues: CASGTPNTGELFF. The CDR3 region has the DNA TGCGCCAGTGGGACACCGAACACCGGGGAGCTGTTTTTT.

The chain couples TRBV6-5 to TRBJ2-7; 11 nucleotides match TRBD1. CDR3 length: 14 residues. Trimming removed 7 bases from V and 5 bases from J; junction bases left unmatched: 7. The germline gives CDR1 MNHEY, CDR2 SVGAGI. In DNA form, the CDR3 reads TGTGCCAGCATCCGGGACAGGGGGGCCCACGAGCAGTACTTC. This gives the protein CASIRDRGAHEQYF.

V and J are TRBV25-1 and TRBJ1-2; a possible D gene is TRBD1 (5 bases). CDR1 is MGHDK, CDR2 SYGVNS, per germline. Deletions cut 3 bases from V and 8 bases from J, with 13 bases between. The CDR3 is 13 residues long. The chain's CDR3 is CASSDPGPGGYTF. The CDR3 nucleotides are TGTGCCAGCAGTGATCCAGGGCCCGGGGGCTACACCTTC.

The CDR3: CASSINPGQNTEAFF. The CDR3 region has the DNA TGTGCCAGCAGTATTAACCCGGGACAGAACACTGAAGCTTTCTTT. V is TRBV6-5 and J is TRBJ1-1; possible D gene TRBD1, 6 bases. Germline V lookup: CDR1 MNHEY, CDR2 SVGAGI. The CDR3 totals 15 residues. V shed 5 bases and J shed 1 base, with 14 bases lying between them.

The chain carries TRBV30 and TRBJ1-2, with D hard to call. This CDR3 has 12 residues. V lost 1 base, J lost 4 bases, and 7 bases lay in between. CDR1 is GTSNPN, CDR2 SVGIG, per germline (reference sequence). The CDR3 DNA reads TGTGCCTGGAGTGGGGGAGTCTATGGCTACACCTTC. This gives the protein CAWSGGVYGYTF.